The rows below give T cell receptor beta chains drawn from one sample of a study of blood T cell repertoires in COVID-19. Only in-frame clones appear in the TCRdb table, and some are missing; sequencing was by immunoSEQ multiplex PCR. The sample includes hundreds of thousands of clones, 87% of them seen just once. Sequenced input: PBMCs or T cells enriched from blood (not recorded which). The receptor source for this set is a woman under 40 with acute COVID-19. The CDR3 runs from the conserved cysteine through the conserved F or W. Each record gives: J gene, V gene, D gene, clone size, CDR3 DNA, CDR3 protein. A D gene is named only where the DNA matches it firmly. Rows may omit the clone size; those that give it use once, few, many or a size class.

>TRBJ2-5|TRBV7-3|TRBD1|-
TGTGCCAGCAGCTCAGGGGGACAGGGGCAAGAGACCCAGTACTTC
CASSSGGQGQETQYF
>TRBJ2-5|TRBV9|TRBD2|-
TGTGCCAGCAGCCCAGACGGCGGGGAGGGAGAGACCCAGTACTTC
CASSPDGGEGETQYF
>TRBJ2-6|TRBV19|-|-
TGTGCCAGTAGTATAGCAGGGTTGTCTGGGGCCAACGTCCTGACTTTC
CASSIAGLSGANVLTF
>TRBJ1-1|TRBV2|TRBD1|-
TGTGCCAGCAGGCCTGGACAGGCGCAAACTGAAGCTTTCTTT
CASRPGQAQTEAFF
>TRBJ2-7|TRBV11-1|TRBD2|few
TGTGCCAGCAGCTTGACTAGCGGCGTCCTCTACGAGCAGTACTTC
CASSLTSGVLYEQYF
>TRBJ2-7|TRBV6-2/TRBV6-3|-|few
TGTGCCAGCATCCCCTATCGGGGGGCCTCCTACGAGCAGTACTTC
CASIPYRGASYEQYF
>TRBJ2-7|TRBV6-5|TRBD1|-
TGTGCCAGCAGTTCTCCGGGACAGATATACGAGCAGTACTTC
CASSSPGQIYEQYF
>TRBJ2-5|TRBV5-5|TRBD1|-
TGTGCCAGCAGCACCGGGACAGGACTTTTGGAGACCCAGTACTTC
CASSTGTGLLETQYF
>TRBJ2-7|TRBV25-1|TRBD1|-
TGTGCCAGCAGCGACGACAGGGGCCAACCCTACGAGCAGTACTTC
CASSDDRGQPYEQYF
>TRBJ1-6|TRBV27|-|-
TGTGCCAGCAGCCAAGGGACATCTTATAATTCACCCCTCCACTTT
CASSQGTSYNSPLHF
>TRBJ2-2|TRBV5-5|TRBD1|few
TGTGCCAGCCTGGGGACAGGCACCGGGGAGCTGTTTTTT
CASLGTGTGELFF
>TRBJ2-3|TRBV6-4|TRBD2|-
TGTGCCAGCAGTGGGCTAGCGGGGGGGCTTGATACGCAGTATTTT
CASSGLAGGLDTQYF
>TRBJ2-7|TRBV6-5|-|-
TGTGCCAGCAGTAGCCAGCGGTACGCCTACGAGCAGTACTTC
CASSSQRYAYEQYF
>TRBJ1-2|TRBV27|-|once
TGTGCCAGCAGTTTAAGCGGGGGGTTGAGTGGCTACACCTTC
CASSLSGGLSGYTF
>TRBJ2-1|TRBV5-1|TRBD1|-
TGCGCCAGCAGCCCCCCCGGGACAGGGGACGGTGAGCAGTTCTTC
CASSPPGTGDGEQFF
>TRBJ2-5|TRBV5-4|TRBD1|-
TGTGCCAGCAGTCGACAGGGGAAAGAGACCCAGTACTTC
CASSRQGKETQYF
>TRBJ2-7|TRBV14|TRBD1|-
TGTGCCAGCAGAAGGACAGGGACAAGCTCCTACGAGCAGTACTTC
CASRRTGTSSYEQYF
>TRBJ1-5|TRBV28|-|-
TGTGCCAGCAGTTTAGCGGGGGGGGGCAATCAGCCCCAGCATTTT
CASSLAGGGNQPQHF
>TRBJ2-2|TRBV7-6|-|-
TGTGCCAGCAGCTTATCGGGACTCTTCACCGGGGAGCTGTTTTTT
CASSLSGLFTGELFF
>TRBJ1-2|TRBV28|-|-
TGTGCCAGCAGTTTCACAGTCTATGGCTACACCTTC
CASSFTVYGYTF
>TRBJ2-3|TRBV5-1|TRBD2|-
TGCGCCAGCAGAGTCGCCGGGACTAGCGGGGGAACAGATACGCAGTATTTT
CASRVAGTSGGTDTQYF
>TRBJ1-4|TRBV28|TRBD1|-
TGTGCCAGCAGCCCTACCCTGACAGGGGGTAATGAAAAACTGTTTTTT
CASSPTLTGGNEKLFF
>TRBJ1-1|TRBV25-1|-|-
TGTGCCAGCAGTGAATTGAGAAACACTGAAGCTTTCTTT
CASSELRNTEAFF
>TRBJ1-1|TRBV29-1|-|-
TGCAGCGTGGCTGAGGGCCCGGCGGGGGGTGAAGCTTTCTTT
CSVAEGPAGGEAFF
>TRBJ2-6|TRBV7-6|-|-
TGTGCCAGCAGCTTAGAGGCAGGCTCTTCTGGGGCCAACGTCCTGACTTTC
CASSLEAGSSGANVLTF
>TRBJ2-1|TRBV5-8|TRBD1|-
TGTGCCAGCAGCTCGACCTCCGACAGGGGGCGTTTTGTAAGGTCGGATGAGCAGTTCTTC
CASSSTSDRGRFVRSDEQFF
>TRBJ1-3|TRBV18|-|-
TGTGCCAGCTCACCTTCGGGAAACACCATATATTTT
CASSPSGNTIYF
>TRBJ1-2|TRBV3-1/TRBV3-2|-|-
TGTGCCAGCAGCCAAGCCCAGACTGGCTATGGCTACACCTTC
CASSQAQTGYGYTF
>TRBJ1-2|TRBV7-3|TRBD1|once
TGTGCCAGCAGCTTAACCCCGGACAGGGGTGGCGGCTACACCTTC
CASSLTPDRGGGYTF
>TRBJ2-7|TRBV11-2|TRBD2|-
TGTGCCAGCAGCTTAGCTGCGACTAGCGGTTTATACGAGCAGTACTTC
CASSLAATSGLYEQYF
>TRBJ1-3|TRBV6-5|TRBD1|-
TGTGCCAGCAGCTACCAGGGGGTCTCTGGAAACACCATATATTTT
CASSYQGVSGNTIYF
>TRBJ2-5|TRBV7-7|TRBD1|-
TGTGCTAGCAGCCCCGACAGGGGGAGAGAGACCCAGTACTTC
CASSPDRGRETQYF
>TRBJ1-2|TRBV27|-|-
TGTGCCAGCAGGGCGGGAGGCCCTAGGATCTATGGCTACACCTTC
CASRAGGPRIYGYTF
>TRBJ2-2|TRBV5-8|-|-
TGTGCCAGCAGCTTGGGGCAGTTCACCGGGGAGCTGTTTTTT
CASSLGQFTGELFF
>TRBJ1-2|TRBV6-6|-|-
-
CASSYGDSSMATPSF
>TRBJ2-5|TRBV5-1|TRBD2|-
TGCGCCAGCAGCTTGGAGCTAGCGGGGGGAAACCAAGAGACCCAGTACTTC
CASSLELAGGNQETQYF
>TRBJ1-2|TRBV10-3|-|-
TGTGCCATCAGTGACAACATAAATGGCTACACCTTC
CAISDNINGYTF